These 15 T cell receptor beta chains were sequenced from one sample in a study of response to subunit inactivated influenza vaccine. MiXCR was run by TCRdb on the RT-PCR reads, yielding one entry per CDR3 protein. The top ten hold more than 10% of the sample, which has approximately 480,000 distinct CDR3 sequences, 10% to 11% seen once. This specimen was PBMCs from blood, taken 35 to 45 days after vaccination. Receptors were obtained from a middle-aged man who received an inactivated influenza vaccine.

The chain couples TRBV28 to TRBJ1-1, with unresolved D. Germline V gene lookup returns CDR1 MDHEN and CDR2 SYDVKM. V was cut by 7 bases and J by 1 base, with 10 bases left in between. The CDR3 consists of 13 residues. CDR3 region: CASTTDANTEAFF. In nucleotides, the CDR3 is TGTGCCAGCACCACCGACGCGAACACTGAAGCTTTCTTT.

This sequence joins TRBV4-3 and TRBJ1-1; D gene ambiguous. CDR1 and CDR2 (germline): LGHNA, YSLEER. The CDR3 has 14 amino acids. V was cut by 4 bases and J by 4 bases, with 13 bases left in between. CDR3 in amino acids: CASSLGVSSTEAFF. The DNA for the CDR3 is TGCGCCAGCAGCCTTGGAGTCTCTTCCACTGAAGCTTTCTTT.

The chain joins TRBV7-2 to TRBJ2-5, with 8 positions matching TRBD2. The V gene's germline CDR1 is SGHTA and CDR2 FQGNSA. V lost 1 base, J lost 5 bases, and 3 bases stayed unmatched. The CDR3 is 14 residues long. The CDR3 nucleotides read TGTGCCAGCAGCTTAGGAGCGGGAGCTGAGACCCAGTACTTC. It yields the protein CASSLGAGAETQYF. Full variable domain (outside the CDR3, taken from reference TRBV7-2 and TRBJ2-5): GAGVSQSPSNKVTEKGKDVELRCDPISGHTALYWYRQSLGQGLEFLIYFQGNSAPDKSGLPSDRFSAERTGGSVSTLTIQRTQQEDSAVYLCASSLGAGAETQYFGPGTRLLVL.

This clonotype occurred a few times. This chain links TRBV11-2 with TRBJ2-1; TRBD2 aligns across 7 bases. The CDR3 is made up of 15 amino acids. Trimming removed 4 bases from V and 7 bases from J; junction bases left unmatched: 10. Germline CDR1 SGHAT, CDR2 FQNNGV. The CDR3 region has the DNA TGTGCCAGCAGCTCAATACGACTAGCTGGTAATGAGCAGTTCTTC. Translation: CASSSIRLAGNEQFF.

This chain joins TRBV29-1 and TRBJ2-2; the match to TRBD2 covers 7 bases. The CDR3 extends over 14 amino acids. CDR1 SQVTM and CDR2 ANQGSEA come from the germline V gene. The V segment lost 3 bases and the J segment 1 base; nucleotides outside the gene matches: 2. CDR3 nucleotides: TGCAGCGTTGACGCTAGCGGGAACACCGGGGAGCTGTTTTTT. Translating it yields CSVDASGNTGELFF.

This clonotype has just a few counts. This chain uses TRBV10-3 with TRBJ1-1; a weak D match, TRBD1 (6 bases). From germline, CDR1 is ENHRY and CDR2 SYGVKD. This CDR3 has 13 amino acids. The germline V and J ends were trimmed by 4 bases and 3 bases, with 9 bases remaining between them. The CDR3 DNA sequence: TGTGCCATCAGTGTCTCAGGGGACACTGAAGCTTTCTTT. Translating gives CAISVSGDTEAFF.

The table lists this clonotype with many counts. The rearrangement links TRBV6-2 or TRBV6-3 to TRBJ1-5, with TRBD1 matching over 7 bases. CDR1 is MNHEY, CDR2 SVGEGT, per germline. V was pared by 2 bases and J by 7 bases, with 5 bases of the junction left unmatched. The CDR3 consists of 14 residues. CDR3 amino acids: CASSYRQGEQPQHF. Written as DNA, the CDR3 is TGTGCCAGCAGTTACCGACAGGGTGAACAGCCCCAGCATTTT.

This clonotype was found a few times. The chain carries TRBV6-2 or TRBV6-3 and TRBJ2-1; D gene ambiguous. Trimming stripped 6 bases from V and 3 bases from J, with 6 bases between. From germline, CDR1 is MNHEY and CDR2 SVGEGT. The CDR3 totals 12 residues. CDR3 in amino acids: CASRMGYNEQFF. The CDR3 DNA reads as TGTGCCAGCAGGATGGGCTACAATGAGCAGTTCTTC.

The table lists this clonotype with a few counts. The chain combines TRBV2 with TRBJ1-1; D not resolved. There are 13 residues in the CDR3. V was pared by 4 bases and J by 5 bases, with 11 bases between. Germline values: CDR1 SNHLY, CDR2 FYNNEI. CDR3 protein: CASSGDRQTEAFF. CDR3 DNA sequence: TGTGCCAGCAGTGGCGACCGCCAGACTGAAGCTTTCTTT.

The chain combines TRBV11-2 with TRBJ2-7; D remains ambiguous. Germline V gene sequence: CDR1 SGHAT, CDR2 FQNNGV. The CDR3 is 11 residues long. Between the trimmed V and J ends, which lost 5 bases and 9 bases, there was a span of 11 bases. The CDR3 DNA is TGTGCCAGCAGCCCTGGCATCGGGCAGTACTTC. Protein: CASSPGIGQYF.

The rearrangement links TRBV5-1 to TRBJ2-7, with D possibly being TRBD1 or TRBD2 (5 bases each). The CDR3 sequence is 15 residues long. Germline V lookup: CDR1 SGHRS, CDR2 YFSETQ. V gave up 4 bases and J gave up 4 bases, with 18 bases separating them. The CDR3 DNA reads TGCGCCAGCAGCCCCGGGACCTCCGTTGGGTACGAGCAGTACTTC. Protein product: CASSPGTSVGYEQYF.

This clonotype has ten or more counts. The J gene is TRBJ2-5, the V gene TRBV20-1; 8 bases are shared with TRBD1. Losses at the gene ends were 6 bases for V and 1 base for J; bases not matched to a gene: 13. Per the germline V gene, CDR1 is DFQATT and CDR2 is SNEGSKA (reference sequence). The CDR3 has 16 amino acids. CDR3 nucleotides: TGCAGTGCGCCCCAACCTCTGACAGGGGTCCAAGAGACCCAGTACTTC. Its protein product is CSAPQPLTGVQETQYF.

The chain combines TRBV7-2 with TRBJ1-5, with D perhaps matching TRBD1 (6 bases). CDR1 and CDR2 (germline): SGHTA, FQGNSA. This CDR3 contains 12 residues. Trimming removed 5 bases at V and 7 bases at J, with 9 bases between. The CDR3 loop is CASSRDRQPQHF. The CDR3 DNA sequence: TGTGCCAGCAGCCGAGACAGGCAGCCCCAGCATTTT.

J is TRBJ2-5 and V is TRBV5-1; a weak D match, TRBD1 (5 bases). The CDR3 length is 15 residues. Germline V lookup: CDR1 SGHRS, CDR2 YFSETQ. Trimming took off 0 bases at V and 5 bases at J, with 14 bases between the two ends. Written as DNA, the CDR3 is TGCGCCAGCAGCTTGGCCTATGGGGCGCGGGAGACCCAGTACTTC. This sequence encodes CASSLAYGARETQYF.

This clonotype was seen a handful of times. This sequence joins TRBV7-2 and TRBJ1-1, with a tentative D call TRBD1 (6 bases). The V and J ends lost 1 base and 9 bases respectively, with 18 bases between them. The germline V gene encodes CDR1 SGHTA and CDR2 FQGNSA. The CDR3 extends over 15 amino acids. The CDR3 reads CASSLDWGGRGKAFF. CDR3 bases: TGTGCCAGCAGCTTAGATTGGGGGGGCAGGGGAAAAGCTTTCTTT.